A single sample is the source of the 26 T cell receptor beta chains below, sequenced in a study of neoadjuvant anti-PD-1 for oral cavity cancer. TCRdb's table, derived via immunoSEQ multiplex PCR, lists solely in-frame clones and lacks some. This sample has around 13,000 clones; 50% to 75% occur once, and the top ten carry more than 2%. The sequences come from PBMCs, collected before nivolumab (anti-PD-1) treatment. The receptor source for this set is a person aged 35-79 years with oral cavity squamous cell carcinoma.

The J gene is TRBJ2-7, the V gene TRBV29-1; no clear D. Between the trimmed V and J ends, which lost 3 bases and 2 bases, there was a span of 14 bases. The CDR3 is 14 residues long. Germline loops: CDR1 SQVTM, CDR2 ANQGSEA. The CDR3 here is CSVDFGQNPYEQYF. CDR3 nucleotides: TGCAGCGTTGACTTTGGGCAGAACCCCTACGAGCAGTACTTC.

V is TRBV28 and J is TRBJ1-2, with 8 positions matching TRBD1. CDR1 is MDHEN and CDR2 is SYDVKM in the germline V gene. The length of the CDR3 is 14 residues. Trimming took 4 bases from V and 5 from J; bases not matched to a gene: 6. CDR3 DNA: TGTGCCAGCAGTTCAGGGGGCGCCGGGTATGGCTACACCTTC. Protein sequence: CASSSGGAGYGYTF.

The chain has TRBV29-1 and TRBJ2-3; 7 positions match TRBD2. The CDR3 has 13 residues. V was pared by 6 bases and J by 3 bases, with 6 bases of the junction left unmatched. Germline lookup yields CDR1 SQVTM and CDR2 ANQGSEA. CDR3 DNA: TGCAGCGTAAGGGGAGGGTGGACAGATACGCAGTATTTT. This gives the protein CSVRGGWTDTQYF.

The chain recombines TRBV5-8 with TRBJ1-5, with 8 positions matching TRBD1. Germline CDR1 is SGHTS and CDR2 is YDEGEE. After removal of 3 bases from V and 5 bases from J, the junction contained 10 bases not matched to a gene. The CDR3 is 16 residues long. DNA of the CDR3: TGTGCCAGCAGCTCCCTAAGGACAGGGATTCATCAGCCCCAGCATTTT. This codes for CASSSLRTGIHQPQHF. Full variable domain (remainder filled in from reference TRBV5-8 and TRBJ1-5): EAGVTQSPTHLIKTRGQQATLRCSPISGHTSVYWYQQALGLGLQFLLWYDEGEERNRGNFPPRFSGRQFPNYSSELNVNALELEDSALYLCASSSLRTGIHQPQHFGDGTRLSIL.

The genes are TRBV5-4 and TRBJ1-2; no clear D. The CDR3 consists of 13 residues. The V gene lost 2 bases and the J gene lost 4 bases, with 9 bases spanning the gap. Germline V CDR1 and CDR2: SGHNT, YYREEE (reference sequence). Here the CDR3 reads CASSFKGSYGYTF. CDR3 DNA: TGTGCCAGCAGCTTCAAAGGGAGCTATGGCTACACCTTC.

This chain connects TRBV7-9 to TRBJ1-1; the D gene is possibly TRBD1 (5 bases). The CDR3 spans 14 residues. V lost 6 bases, J lost 11 bases, and 22 bases lay in between. Germline CDR1 and CDR2: SEHNR and FQNEAQ (reference sequence). The DNA of the CDR3 is TGTGCCAGCAGTAAAATGGGGCAGTACGGGGTGGCTTTCTTT. Its protein is CASSKMGQYGVAFF. Full variable domain (outside the CDR3, taken from reference TRBV7-9 and TRBJ1-1): DTGVSQNPRHKITKRGQNVTFRCDPISEHNRLYWYRQTLGQGPEFLTYFQNEAQLEKSRLLSDRFSAERPKGSFSTLEIQRTEQGDSAMYLCASSKMGQYGVAFFGQGTRLTVV.

This clone was counted once. One end of the junction varies from germline; a read error may be responsible. The chain is built from TRBV6-1 and TRBJ1-1; no clear D gene. CDR1 is MNHNS, CDR2 SASEGT, per germline. The CDR3 loop spans 13 amino acids. The CDR3 loop reads CASSEARPNTGLF. DNA for the CDR3: TGTGCCAGCAGTGAAGCACGCCCGAACACTGGGCTATTT.

This clone came up a few times. V is TRBV18 and J is TRBJ1-2, with no clear D. Germline lookup yields CDR1 KGHSH and CDR2 LQKENI. The CDR3 is 13 amino acids. V was pared by 2 bases and J by 6 bases, with 10 bases between. The CDR3 region is CASSPKEQNGYTF. The CDR3, as DNA: TGTGCCAGCTCACCAAAAGAACAGAATGGCTACACCTTC.

This clone came up a few times. V is TRBV4-2 and J is TRBJ1-1; perhaps TRBD1 as D (5 bases). This CDR3 region has 13 residues. CDR1 and CDR2 (germline): LGHNA, YNFKEQ. The germline V and J ends were trimmed by 3 bases and 1 base, with 6 bases remaining between them. CDR3 sequence (DNA): TGTGCCAGCAGCCAGGACACGAACACTGAAGCTTTCTTT. Translating it yields CASSQDTNTEAFF.

The chain couples TRBV15 to TRBJ1-6, with 9 bases fitting TRBD1. CDR1 and CDR2 from the germline V gene are LNHNV and YYDKDF (reference sequence). This CDR3 comprises 15 residues. V dropped 6 bases and J dropped 7; count of bases not matched to a gene: 7. The CDR3 DNA follows: TGTGCCACCAGACCACAGGGGGCTCAGAATTCACCCCTCCACTTT. Translation gives CATRPQGAQNSPLHF.

This chain uses TRBV19 with TRBJ2-7; either TRBD1 or TRBD2 may supply D (5 bases each). Between the trimmed V and J ends, which lost 10 bases and 0 bases, there was a span of 16 bases. CDR1 is LNHDA, CDR2 SQIVND, per germline (reference sequence). The CDR3 consists of 14 residues. In DNA form, the CDR3 reads TGTGCCACCAGCCGGGACGGTGACTCCTACGAGCAGTACTTC. Protein sequence: CATSRDGDSYEQYF. The whole variable domain, remainder taken from reference TRBV19 and TRBJ2-7, is DGGITQSPKYLFRKEGQNVTLSCEQNLNHDAMYWYRQDPGQGLRLIYYSQIVNDFQKGDIAEGYSVSREKKESFPLTVTSAQKNPTAFYLCATSRDGDSYEQYFGPGTRLTVT.

A few counts support this clone. The chain links TRBV19 to TRBJ2-7; D is unclear. V was trimmed by 3 bases and J by 3 bases, leaving 6 bases between them. CDR3 size: 12 residues. Germline values: CDR1 LNHDA, CDR2 SQIVND (reference sequence). The CDR3 here is CASSINLYEQYF. Here the CDR3 DNA reads TGTGCCAGTAGTATTAATCTCTACGAGCAGTACTTC.

The CDR3: CASRTDTRGISYEQYF. In nucleotides, the CDR3 is TGTGCCAGCAGGACCGATACCCGCGGGATATCCTACGAGCAGTACTTC. The gene calls are TRBV6-8 and TRBJ2-7; D might be TRBD2 (6 bases). CDR1 MNHGY and CDR2 SAAAGT come from the germline V gene. V was clipped by 6 bases and J by 1 base, with 19 bases between them. The CDR3 is 16 amino acids.

This clone was observed a few times. This chain links TRBV7-3 with TRBJ1-2; no clear D gene. The germline gives CDR1 SGHTA, CDR2 FQGTGA. CDR3 length equals 13 residues. V lost 0 bases and J 4 bases, leaving 6 bases between the germline ends. The DNA of the CDR3 is TGTGCCAGCAGCTTAACGCACGGCTATGGCTACACCTTC. It codes for CASSLTHGYGYTF. Full variable domain (rest looked up from reference TRBV7-3 and TRBJ1-2): GAGVSQTPSNKVTEKGKYVELRCDPISGHTALYWYRQSLGQGPEFLIYFQGTGAADDSGLPNDRFFAVRPEGSVSTLKIQRTERGDSAVYLCASSLTHGYGYTFGSGTRLTVV.

This clone occurred once. This chain joins TRBV6-5 and TRBJ2-7, with D tentatively TRBD1 (7 bases). The CDR3 loop spans 15 amino acids. The germline CDR1 and CDR2 sequences are MNHEY and SVGAGI. V was cut by 0 bases and J by 3 bases, with 12 bases left in between. This CDR3 is CASSYSFQGGYEQYF. CDR3 in DNA: TGTGCCAGCAGTTACTCGTTTCAGGGGGGCTACGAGCAGTACTTC.

This rearrangement joins TRBV19 to TRBJ2-1, with 7 bases aligning to TRBD1. The junction had 9 bases not matched to a gene; V was cut back by 6 bases and J by 7 bases. CDR1 LNHDA and CDR2 SQIVND come from the germline V gene (reference sequence). The CDR3 runs to 14 residues. CDR3 in DNA: TGTGCCAGTAGGCCGTCAGGGGGTTATAATGAGCAGTTCTTC. Its translation: CASRPSGGYNEQFF.

CDR3 in DNA: TGTGCCAGCAGCCCTACTCGAGCTACAGGGGGTCCCTACAATGAGCAGTTCTTC. This sequence encodes CASSPTRATGGPYNEQFF. The chain uses TRBV14 and TRBJ2-1; TRBD1 agrees at 8 bases. Germline CDR1 and CDR2: SGHDN and FVKESK. Losses at the gene ends were 4 bases for V and 2 bases for J; bases not matched to a gene: 13. The CDR3 is 18 residues long.

This chain connects TRBV9 to TRBJ1-1, with a tentative D call TRBD1 (6 bases). Trimming pared 0 bases from V and 0 bases from J, leaving 15 bases between. This CDR3 region has 17 residues. Germline-derived CDR1 and CDR2 are SGDLS and YYNGEE. Here the CDR3 reads CASSVDGGAVMNTEAFF. CDR3 bases: TGTGCCAGCAGCGTAGATGGGGGGGCAGTAATGAACACTGAAGCTTTCTTT.

The chain combines TRBV15 with TRBJ2-2, with D possibly being TRBD1 or TRBD2 (6 bases each). This CDR3 is built from 14 residues. Germline V CDR1 and CDR2: LNHNV, YYDKDF (reference sequence). With 4 bases removed from V and 7 bases from J, the gap between germline ends came to 13 bases. The CDR3 DNA sequence: TGTGCCACCAGCATGGGGGGCGACGGCGGGGAGCTGTTTTTT. Translated: CATSMGGDGGELFF.

The chain combines TRBV6-6 with TRBJ1-6, with D perhaps matching TRBD1 (5 bases). Trimming took off 8 bases at V and 7 bases at J, with 15 bases between the two ends. The CDR3 spans 14 residues. Per the germline V gene, CDR1 is MNHNY and CDR2 is SVGAGI (reference sequence). DNA of the CDR3: TGTGCCAGCTCTTTGGGACTAAACAATTCACCCCTCCACTTT. It translates to CASSLGLNNSPLHF.

The chain employs TRBV11-3 and TRBJ1-1, with TRBD1 as a possible D gene (6 bases). CDR1 is SGHNT and CDR2 is YENEEA in the germline V gene. Trimming pared 5 bases from V and 2 bases from J, leaving 15 bases between. This CDR3 comprises 15 residues. CDR3 sequence: CASSAGTPRNTEAFF. The CDR3 DNA follows: TGTGCCAGCAGCGCCGGGACACCAAGAAACACTGAAGCTTTCTTT.

The gene calls are TRBV28 and TRBJ1-1; tentative D call: TRBD1 (5 bases). Trimming left V 2 bases short and J 0 bases short, with 10 bases between. CDR1 and CDR2 from the germline V gene are MDHEN and SYDVKM. The CDR3 totals 15 residues. CDR3 nucleotide sequence: TGTGCCAGCAGTTTAAGCAGGGCCCTGAACACTGAAGCTTTCTTT. Amino acid sequence: CASSLSRALNTEAFF.

This clone was observed a handful of times. The rearrangement joins TRBV2 to TRBJ1-3, with D hard to call. CDR1 and CDR2 (germline): SNHLY, FYNNEI. CDR3 length: 14 residues. The V end was cut by 3 bases, the J end by 2 bases, with 8 bases between. CDR3 DNA: TGTGCCAGCAGTGAGTCCCGGGCTGGAAACACCATATATTTT. Translated, it gives CASSESRAGNTIYF.

The chain employs TRBV11-2 and TRBJ1-2; D is perhaps TRBD1 (5 bases). V shed 4 bases and J shed 7 bases, with 10 bases lying between them. CDR3 length equals 12 residues. Germline CDR1 and CDR2: SGHAT and FQNNGV. The CDR3 is CASSSDRFGYTF. CDR3 nucleotide sequence: TGTGCCAGCAGCTCAGACAGATTTGGCTACACCTTC.

This chain uses TRBV10-3 with TRBJ2-5, with D perhaps given as TRBD1 or TRBD2 (5 bases each). Trimming shortened V by 6 bases and J by 5 bases, and 31 bases separated the two germline ends. The CDR3 runs 19 residues. CDR1 is ENHRY and CDR2 is SYGVKD in the germline V gene. CDR3 DNA sequence: TGTGCCATCAGCTTTGGGGGTGATTTAAGTGGGGAAACTAGGGAGACCCAGTACTTC. Translation gives CAISFGGDLSGETRETQYF.

The rearrangement links TRBV19 to TRBJ1-4; D is undetermined. V was trimmed by 6 bases and J by 0 bases, leaving 11 bases between them. There are 15 residues in the CDR3. CDR1 and CDR2 from the germline V gene are LNHDA and SQIVND (reference sequence). Written as DNA, the CDR3 is TGTGCCAGTAGGAAAAGGGCTGCAACTAATGAAAAACTGTTTTTT. This translates into CASRKRAATNEKLFF. Together with reference TRBV19 and TRBJ1-4, the CDR3 gives the full variable domain: DGGITQSPKYLFRKEGQNVTLSCEQNLNHDAMYWYRQDPGQGLRLIYYSQIVNDFQKGDIAEGYSVSREKKESFPLTVTSAQKNPTAFYLCASRKRAATNEKLFFGSGTQLSVL.